The entry below describes one TCR beta chain. The data belong to a study of CD8 T cells in Susac syndrome. The authors reverse transcribed roughly 0.5 to 1 ug RNA with random hexamers. Using its own MiXCR run on the immunoSEQ multiplex PCR reads, TCRdb lists one record per CDR3 protein. The repertoire consists of about 110,000 distinct CDR3 sequences, with approximately 96% occurring once and the leading ten covering about 0.095%. Trimming took off 7 bases at V and 2 bases at J, with 12 bases between the two ends. The CDR3 is 12 residues long. CDR1 SQVTM and CDR2 ANQGSEA come from the germline V gene.

This TCR was recovered from a human donor in good health. The source material was CD4+ T cells from PBMCs. The chain recombines TRBV29-1 with TRBJ2-7; D possibly corresponds to TRBD1 (6 bases). The DNA of the CDR3 is TGCAGCGAGGGTAACAGGGCCTACGAGCAGTACTTC. Its protein is CSEGNRAYEQYF.